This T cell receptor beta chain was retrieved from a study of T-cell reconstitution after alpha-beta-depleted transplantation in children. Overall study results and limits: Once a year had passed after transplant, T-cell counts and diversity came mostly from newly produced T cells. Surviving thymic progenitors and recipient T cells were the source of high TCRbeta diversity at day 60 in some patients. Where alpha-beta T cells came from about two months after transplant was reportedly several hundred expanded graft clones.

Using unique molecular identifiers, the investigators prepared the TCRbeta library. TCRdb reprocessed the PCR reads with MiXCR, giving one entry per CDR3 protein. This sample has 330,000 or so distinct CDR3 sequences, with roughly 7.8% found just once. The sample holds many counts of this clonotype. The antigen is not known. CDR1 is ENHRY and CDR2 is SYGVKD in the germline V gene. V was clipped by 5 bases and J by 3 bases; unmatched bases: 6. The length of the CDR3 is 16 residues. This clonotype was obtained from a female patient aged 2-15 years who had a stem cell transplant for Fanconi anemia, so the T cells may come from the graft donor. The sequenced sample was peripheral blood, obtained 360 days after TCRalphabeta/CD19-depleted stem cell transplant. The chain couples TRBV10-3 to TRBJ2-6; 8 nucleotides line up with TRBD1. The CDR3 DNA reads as TGTGCCATCAGTAAGGACAGGGTAATTGGGGCCAACGTCCTGACTTTC. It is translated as CAISKDRVIGANVLTF.